The 8 T cell receptor beta chains in this list originate from one sample, sequenced in a study of blood T cells in healthy people across ages. Sample-barcoded 5' priming and a J-beta primer mix drove a second PCR of roughly 6 to 12 cycles. TCRdb called the 5' RACE reads again in MiXCR, with one record for every CDR3 protein. This sample yields about 1 million distinct CDR3 sequences, of which under 55% are seen a single time; around 18% belongs to the top ten. The specimen was blood. The receptor source for this set is a woman aged 55-75 years in good health.

This clonotype was counted only a few times. V is TRBV7-9 and J is TRBJ2-1; 10 positions match TRBD1. Trimming at V came to 3 bases and at J to 8 bases, leaving 7 bases not matched to a gene. Germline CDR1 reads SEHNR; CDR2 reads FQNEAQ (reference sequence). The CDR3 length is 15 residues. CDR3 sequence: CASSFEGDRGHEQFF. The CDR3 DNA reads TGTGCCAGCAGCTTTGAGGGGGACAGGGGCCATGAGCAGTTCTTC.

This clonotype was seen a few times. CDR3: CASSFGTAYGYTF. DNA of the CDR3: TGTGCCAGCAGTTTTGGGACAGCCTATGGCTACACCTTC. V and J are TRBV27 and TRBJ1-2; 7 bases line up with TRBD1. The CDR3 extends over 13 amino acids. CDR1 is MNHEY, CDR2 SMNVEV, per germline (reference sequence). Trimming at V came to 3 bases and at J to 4 bases, leaving 2 bases not matched to a gene.

In this sample, this clonotype turned up a few times. The chain is built from TRBV20-1 and TRBJ2-1, with D tentatively TRBD2 (6 bases). V was pared by 3 bases and J by 0 bases, with 12 bases between. The CDR3 is made up of 15 amino acids. The germline gives CDR1 DFQATT, CDR2 SNEGSKA (reference sequence). The CDR3 region is CSARGGGDSYNEQFF. DNA of the CDR3: TGCAGTGCTAGGGGAGGAGGGGACTCCTACAATGAGCAGTTCTTC.

The chain couples TRBV20-1 to TRBJ2-4; 13 bases map to TRBD2. Matching the DNA end better, TRBJ2-7 makes the J call doubtful. The CDR3 loop spans 15 amino acids. Germline CDR1 is DFQATT and CDR2 is SNEGSKA (reference sequence). The CDR3 sequence: CSAKTSGRSGYEQYF. CDR3 nucleotide sequence: TGCAGTGCAAAGACTAGCGGGAGGAGTGGCTACGAGCAGTACTTC.

The rearrangement uses TRBV10-2 and TRBJ1-1; D unclear. Germline V gene data show CDR1 as WSHSY and CDR2 as SAAADI. The V gene lost 1 base and the J gene lost 0 bases, with 12 bases spanning the gap. The CDR3 runs 16 residues. The CDR3, as DNA: TGCGCCAGCAGTGAGTTTTGGGAACTTATGAACACTGAAGCTTTCTTT. This codes for CASSEFWELMNTEAFF.

The J gene is TRBJ1-2, the V gene TRBV27; TRBD1 agrees at 9 bases. Germline CDR1 reads MNHEY; CDR2 reads SMNVEV (reference sequence). This CDR3 comprises 14 residues. The trim removed 6 bases at V and 8 bases at J, leaving 10 bases unmatched. The CDR3, as DNA: TGTGCCAGCAGACCCAGACAGGGGGTAGGGGGCTACACCTTC. Protein sequence: CASRPRQGVGGYTF.

This clonotype is a singleton in its sample. The rearrangement links TRBV20-1 to TRBJ2-2; 9 bases line up with TRBD2. Germline values: CDR1 DFQATT, CDR2 SNEGSKA (reference sequence). This CDR3 comprises 14 residues. Trimming took 3 bases from V and 3 from J; bases not matched to a gene: 2. Here the CDR3 DNA reads TGCAGTGCTAGGACTAGCGGTCACACCGGGGAGCTGTTTTTT. It specifies CSARTSGHTGELFF.

This chain links TRBV11-2 with TRBJ2-5, with 11 bases matching TRBD2. This CDR3 spans 16 amino acids. J was trimmed by 1 base and V by 5 bases; bases with no gene match: 6. CDR1 is SGHAT and CDR2 is FQNNGV in the germline V gene. CDR3 DNA: TGTGCCAGCAGCCCGACTAGCGGGGTTATCCAAGAGACCCAGTACTTC. Protein sequence: CASSPTSGVIQETQYF.